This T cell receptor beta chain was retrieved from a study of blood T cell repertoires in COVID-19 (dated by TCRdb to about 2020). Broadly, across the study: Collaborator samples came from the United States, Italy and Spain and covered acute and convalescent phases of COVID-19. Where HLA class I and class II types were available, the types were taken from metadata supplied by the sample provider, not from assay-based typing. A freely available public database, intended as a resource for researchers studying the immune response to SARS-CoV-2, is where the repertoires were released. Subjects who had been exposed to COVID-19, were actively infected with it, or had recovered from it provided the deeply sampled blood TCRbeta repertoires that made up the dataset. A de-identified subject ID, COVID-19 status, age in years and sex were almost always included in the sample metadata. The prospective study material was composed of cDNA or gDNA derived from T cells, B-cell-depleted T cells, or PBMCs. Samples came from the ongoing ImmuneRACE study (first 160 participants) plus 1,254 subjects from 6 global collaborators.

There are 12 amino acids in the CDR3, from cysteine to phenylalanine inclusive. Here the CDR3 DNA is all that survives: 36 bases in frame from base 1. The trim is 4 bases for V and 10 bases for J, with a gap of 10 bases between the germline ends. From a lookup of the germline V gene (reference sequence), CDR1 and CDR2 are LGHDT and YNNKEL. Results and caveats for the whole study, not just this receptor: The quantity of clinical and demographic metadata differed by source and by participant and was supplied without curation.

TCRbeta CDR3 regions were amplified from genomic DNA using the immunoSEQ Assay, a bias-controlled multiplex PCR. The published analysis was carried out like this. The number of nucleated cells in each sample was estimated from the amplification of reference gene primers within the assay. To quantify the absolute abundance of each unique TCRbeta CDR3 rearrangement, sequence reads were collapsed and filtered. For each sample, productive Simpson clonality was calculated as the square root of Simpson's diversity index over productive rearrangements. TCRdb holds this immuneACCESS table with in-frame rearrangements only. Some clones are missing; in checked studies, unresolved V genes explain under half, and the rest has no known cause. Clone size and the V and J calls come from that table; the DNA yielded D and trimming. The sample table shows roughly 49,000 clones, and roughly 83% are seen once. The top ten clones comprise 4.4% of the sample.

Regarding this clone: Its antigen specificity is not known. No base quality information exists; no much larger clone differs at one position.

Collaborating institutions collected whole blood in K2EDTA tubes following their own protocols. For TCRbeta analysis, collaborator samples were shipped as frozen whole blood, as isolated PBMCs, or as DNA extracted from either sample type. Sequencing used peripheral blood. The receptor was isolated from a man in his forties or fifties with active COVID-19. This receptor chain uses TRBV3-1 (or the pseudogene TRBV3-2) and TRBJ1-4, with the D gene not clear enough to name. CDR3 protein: CASSRGELKLFF. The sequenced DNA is TGTGCCAGCAGCCGCGGGGAGCTAAAACTGTTTTTT.